The present TCR beta chain was sequenced within a study of blood T cells in healthy people across ages. Study observations and caveats: Among long-lived donors, naive CD4+ cells were more numerous and diversity higher than in aged donors. The recorded TCR beta diversity per million T cells decreased in a roughly linear manner with age.

The length of the CDR3 is 16 residues. Trimming left V 4 bases short and J 3 bases short, with 13 bases between. Per the germline V gene, CDR1 is LGHNA and CDR2 is YSLEER. Next came a second PCR, run for about 6 to 11 cycles, which used a sample-barcoded 5' primer along with a J-beta primer mix. TCRdb redid the calling of the 5' RACE reads with MiXCR, one entry per CDR3 protein. The sample includes about 930,000 distinct CDR3 sequences, almost 30% seen only once; the top ten take around 9.6%. This clonotype was seen many times. The antigen is undetermined. The same data also contributed to another study, on T cells of mothers and their children. That investigation notes: Donors comprised three healthy Caucasian mothers plus their six children. Related mother-child pairs showed slightly, non-significantly higher overlap than unrelated pairs.

The sequence was obtained from a woman aged 40 to 50 in good health. The chain uses TRBV4-3 and TRBJ2-6; D perhaps matches TRBD2 (5 bases). The sequenced sample consisted of blood. CDR3 nucleotide sequence: TGCGCCAGCAGCCCGGGGATGGTGGTTGGGGCCAACGTCCTGACTTTC. This translates into CASSPGMVVGANVLTF.